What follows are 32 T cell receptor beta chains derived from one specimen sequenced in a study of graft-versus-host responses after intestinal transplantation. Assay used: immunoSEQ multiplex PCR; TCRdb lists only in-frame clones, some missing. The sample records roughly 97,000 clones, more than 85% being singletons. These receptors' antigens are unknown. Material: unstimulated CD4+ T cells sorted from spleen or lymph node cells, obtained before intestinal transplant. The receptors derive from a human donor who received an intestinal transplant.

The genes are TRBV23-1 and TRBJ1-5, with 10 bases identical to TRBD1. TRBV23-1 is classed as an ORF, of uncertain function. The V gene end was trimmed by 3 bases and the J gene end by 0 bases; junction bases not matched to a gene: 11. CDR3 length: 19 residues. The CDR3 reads CASSQAPGTGDNSNQPQHF. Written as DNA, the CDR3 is TGCGCCAGCAGTCAGGCCCCTGGGACAGGGGACAATAGCAATCAGCCCCAGCATTTT.

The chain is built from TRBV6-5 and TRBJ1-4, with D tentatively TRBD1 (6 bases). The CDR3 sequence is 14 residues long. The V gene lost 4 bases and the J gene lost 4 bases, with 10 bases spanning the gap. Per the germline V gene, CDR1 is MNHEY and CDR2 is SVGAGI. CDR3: CASSSTGSNEKLFF. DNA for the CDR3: TGTGCCAGCAGTTCAACAGGGAGTAATGAAAAACTGTTTTTT.

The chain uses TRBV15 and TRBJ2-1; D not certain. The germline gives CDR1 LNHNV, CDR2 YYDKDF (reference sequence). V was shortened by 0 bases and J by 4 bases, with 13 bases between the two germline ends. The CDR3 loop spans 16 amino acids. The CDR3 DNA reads TGTGCCACCAGCAGAGATCTGCAGAGGTCATACAATGAGCAGTTCTTC. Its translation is CATSRDLQRSYNEQFF.

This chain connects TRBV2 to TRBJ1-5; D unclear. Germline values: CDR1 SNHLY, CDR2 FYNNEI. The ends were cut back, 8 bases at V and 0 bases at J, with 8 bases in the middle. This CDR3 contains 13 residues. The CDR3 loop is CASLSNSNQPQHF. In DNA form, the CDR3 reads TGTGCCAGCCTCAGTAATAGCAATCAGCCCCAGCATTTT.

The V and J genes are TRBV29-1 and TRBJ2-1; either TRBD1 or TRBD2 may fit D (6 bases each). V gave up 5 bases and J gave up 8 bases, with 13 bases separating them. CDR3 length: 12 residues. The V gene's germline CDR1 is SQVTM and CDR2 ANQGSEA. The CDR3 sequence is CSVRGDWDEQFF. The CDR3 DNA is TGCAGCGTTAGGGGGGACTGGGATGAGCAGTTCTTC.

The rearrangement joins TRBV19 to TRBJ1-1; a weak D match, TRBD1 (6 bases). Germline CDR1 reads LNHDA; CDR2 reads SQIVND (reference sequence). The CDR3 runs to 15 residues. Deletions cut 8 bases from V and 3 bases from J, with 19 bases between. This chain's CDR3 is CASDPARGGDTEAFF. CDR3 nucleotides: TGTGCCAGTGACCCCGCCCGAGGGGGGGACACTGAAGCTTTCTTT.

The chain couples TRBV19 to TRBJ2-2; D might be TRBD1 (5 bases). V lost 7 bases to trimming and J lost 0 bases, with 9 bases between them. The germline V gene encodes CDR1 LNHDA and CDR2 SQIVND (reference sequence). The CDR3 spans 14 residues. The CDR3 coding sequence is TGTGCCAGTACCAGGGATGCGAACACCGGGGAGCTGTTTTTT. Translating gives CASTRDANTGELFF.

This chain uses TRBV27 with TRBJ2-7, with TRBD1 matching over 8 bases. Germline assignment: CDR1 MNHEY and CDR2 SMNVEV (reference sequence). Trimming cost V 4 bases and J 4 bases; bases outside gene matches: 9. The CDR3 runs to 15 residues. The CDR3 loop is CASSSRQGKGYEQYF. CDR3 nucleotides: TGTGCCAGCAGTTCACGACAGGGGAAGGGGTACGAGCAGTACTTC.

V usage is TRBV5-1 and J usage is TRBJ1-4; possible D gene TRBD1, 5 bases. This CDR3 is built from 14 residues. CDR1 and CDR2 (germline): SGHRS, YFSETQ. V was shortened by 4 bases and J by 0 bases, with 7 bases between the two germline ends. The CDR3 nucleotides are TGCGCCAGCAGCCAGGGTGCAACTAATGAAAAACTGTTTTTT. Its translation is CASSQGATNEKLFF.

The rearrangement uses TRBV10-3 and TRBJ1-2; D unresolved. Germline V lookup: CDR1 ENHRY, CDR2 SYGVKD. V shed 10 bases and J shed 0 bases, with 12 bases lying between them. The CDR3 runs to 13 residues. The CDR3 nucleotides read TGTGCCACCTCGGACTCAGCTAACTATGGCTACACCTTC. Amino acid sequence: CATSDSANYGYTF.

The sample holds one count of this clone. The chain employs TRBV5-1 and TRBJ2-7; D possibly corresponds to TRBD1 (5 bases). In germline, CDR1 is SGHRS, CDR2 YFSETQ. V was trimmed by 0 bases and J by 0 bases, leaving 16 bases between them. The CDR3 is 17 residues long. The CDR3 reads CASSLAERQKSSYEQYF. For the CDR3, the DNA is TGCGCCAGCAGCTTGGCCGAGAGACAGAAGAGCTCCTACGAGCAGTACTTC. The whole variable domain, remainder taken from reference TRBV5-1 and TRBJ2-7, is KAGVTQTPRYLIKTRGQQVTLSCSPISGHRSVSWYQQTPGQGLQFLFEYFSETQRNKGNFPGRFSGRQFSNSRSEMNVSTLELGDSALYLCASSLAERQKSSYEQYFGPGTRLTVT.

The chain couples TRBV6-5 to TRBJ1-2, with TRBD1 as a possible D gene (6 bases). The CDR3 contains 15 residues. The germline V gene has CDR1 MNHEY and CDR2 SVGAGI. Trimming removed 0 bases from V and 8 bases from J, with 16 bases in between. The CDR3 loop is CASSYSGGGRFGYTF. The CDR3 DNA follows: TGTGCCAGCAGTTACTCAGGGGGGGGGCGCTTCGGCTACACCTTC.

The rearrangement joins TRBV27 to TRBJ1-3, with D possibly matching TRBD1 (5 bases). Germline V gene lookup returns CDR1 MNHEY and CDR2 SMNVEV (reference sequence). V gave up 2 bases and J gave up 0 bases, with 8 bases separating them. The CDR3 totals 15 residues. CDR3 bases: TGTGCCAGCAGTTTAGCAGGGACCTCTGGAAACACCATATATTTT. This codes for CASSLAGTSGNTIYF.

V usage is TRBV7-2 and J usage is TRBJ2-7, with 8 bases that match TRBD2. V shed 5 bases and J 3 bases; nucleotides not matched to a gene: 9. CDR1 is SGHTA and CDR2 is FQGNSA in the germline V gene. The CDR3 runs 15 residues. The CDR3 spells CASSPGRGYYYEQYF. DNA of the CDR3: TGTGCCAGCAGCCCCGGGAGGGGCTACTACTACGAGCAGTACTTC.

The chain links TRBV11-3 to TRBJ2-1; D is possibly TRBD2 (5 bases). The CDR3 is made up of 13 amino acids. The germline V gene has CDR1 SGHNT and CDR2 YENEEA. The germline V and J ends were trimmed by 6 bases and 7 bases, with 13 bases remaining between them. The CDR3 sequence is CASSVSPGNEQFF. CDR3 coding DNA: TGTGCCAGCAGTGTGAGTCCGGGAAATGAGCAGTTCTTC.

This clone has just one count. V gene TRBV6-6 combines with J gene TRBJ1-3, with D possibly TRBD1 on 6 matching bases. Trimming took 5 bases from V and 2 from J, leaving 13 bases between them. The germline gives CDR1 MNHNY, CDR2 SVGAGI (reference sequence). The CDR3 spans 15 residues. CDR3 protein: CASSKTRTAGNTIYF. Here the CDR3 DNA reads TGTGCCAGCAGTAAGACCCGGACAGCTGGAAACACCATATATTTT.

In nucleotides, the CDR3 is TGTGCCAGCAGCTTTTCAGCTAGCGGGAGACAGGGTATGTTCTTC. It translates to CASSFSASGRQGMFF. V is TRBV7-9 and J is TRBJ2-1; TRBD2 aligns across 10 bases. V lost 3 bases, J lost 15 bases, and 14 bases stayed unmatched. CDR3 length equals 15 residues. Germline V gives CDR1 SEHNR, CDR2 FQNEAQ (reference sequence).

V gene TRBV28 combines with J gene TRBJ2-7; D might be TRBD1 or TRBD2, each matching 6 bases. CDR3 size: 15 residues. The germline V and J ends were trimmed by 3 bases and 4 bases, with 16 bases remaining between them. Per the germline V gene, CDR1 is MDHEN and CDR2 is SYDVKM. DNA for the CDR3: TGTGCCAGCAGTTTGGGGGGCGGCAGAGGGTACGAGCAGTACTTC. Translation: CASSLGGGRGYEQYF. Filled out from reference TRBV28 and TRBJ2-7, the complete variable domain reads DVKVTQSSRYLVKRTGEKVFLECVQDMDHENMFWYRQDPGLGLRLIYFSYDVKMKEKGDIPEGYSVSREKKERFSLILESASTNQTSMYLCASSLGGGRGYEQYFGPGTRLTVT.

CDR3: CASSELGGLHEQYF. The CDR3 coding sequence is TGCGCCAGCAGCGAGTTGGGAGGGCTCCACGAGCAGTACTTC. This rearrangement joins TRBV5-1 to TRBJ2-7; 7 bases line up with TRBD2. After removal of 4 bases from V and 5 bases from J, the junction contained 9 bases not matched to a gene. The CDR3 is 14 residues long. Germline CDR1 is SGHRS and CDR2 is YFSETQ. Based on the CDR3 plus reference TRBV5-1 and TRBJ2-7, the full variable domain is KAGVTQTPRYLIKTRGQQVTLSCSPISGHRSVSWYQQTPGQGLQFLFEYFSETQRNKGNFPGRFSGRQFSNSRSEMNVSTLELGDSALYLCASSELGGLHEQYFGPGTRLTVT.

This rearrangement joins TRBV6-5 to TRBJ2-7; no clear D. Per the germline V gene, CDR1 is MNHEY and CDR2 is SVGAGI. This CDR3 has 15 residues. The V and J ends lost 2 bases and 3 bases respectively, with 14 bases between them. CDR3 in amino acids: CASSYRPELFYEQYF. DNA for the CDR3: TGTGCCAGCAGTTACAGACCTGAGCTCTTCTACGAGCAGTACTTC.

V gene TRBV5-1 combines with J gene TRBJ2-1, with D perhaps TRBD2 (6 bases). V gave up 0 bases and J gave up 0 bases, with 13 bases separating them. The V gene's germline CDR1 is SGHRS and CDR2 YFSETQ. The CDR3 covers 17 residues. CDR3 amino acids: CASSLAGTHISYNEQFF. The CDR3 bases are TGCGCCAGCAGCTTGGCCGGGACTCACATCTCCTACAATGAGCAGTTCTTC.

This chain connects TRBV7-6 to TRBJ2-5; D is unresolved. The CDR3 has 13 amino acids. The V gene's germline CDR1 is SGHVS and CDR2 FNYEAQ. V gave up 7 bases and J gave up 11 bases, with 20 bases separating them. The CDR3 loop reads CASTPVGPVGQYF. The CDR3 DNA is TGTGCCAGCACCCCGGTGGGCCCCGTGGGACAGTACTTC.

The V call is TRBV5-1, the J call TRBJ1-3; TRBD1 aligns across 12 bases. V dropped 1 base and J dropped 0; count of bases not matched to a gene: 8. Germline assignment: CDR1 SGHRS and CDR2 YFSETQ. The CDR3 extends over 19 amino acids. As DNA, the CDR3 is TGCGCCAGCAGCTTGTATCCGGGACAGGGGGCCCTCTCTGGAAACACCATATATTTT. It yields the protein CASSLYPGQGALSGNTIYF.

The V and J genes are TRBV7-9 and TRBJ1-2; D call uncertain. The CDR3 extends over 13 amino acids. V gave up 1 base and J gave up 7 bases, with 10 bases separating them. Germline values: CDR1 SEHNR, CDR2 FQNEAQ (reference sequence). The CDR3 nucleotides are TGTGCCAGCAGCTTAGGTGAACAGCGTGGCTACACCTTC. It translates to CASSLGEQRGYTF.

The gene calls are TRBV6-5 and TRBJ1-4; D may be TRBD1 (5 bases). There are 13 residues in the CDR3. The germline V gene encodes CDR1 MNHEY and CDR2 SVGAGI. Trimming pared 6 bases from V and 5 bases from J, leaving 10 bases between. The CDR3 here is CASRPGDNEKLFF. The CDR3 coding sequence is TGTGCCAGCAGGCCTGGGGACAATGAAAAACTGTTTTTT.

CDR3 DNA sequence: TGTGCCAGCAGCTTGGATGCCGGGGGGGCGAAAAACATTCAGTACTTC. As protein: CASSLDAGGAKNIQYF. This chain connects TRBV5-4 to TRBJ2-4, with 8 nucleotides matching TRBD2. This CDR3 is built from 16 residues. Germline lookup yields CDR1 SGHNT and CDR2 YYREEE (reference sequence). V lost 0 bases and J lost 4; bases outside the gene matches: 6.

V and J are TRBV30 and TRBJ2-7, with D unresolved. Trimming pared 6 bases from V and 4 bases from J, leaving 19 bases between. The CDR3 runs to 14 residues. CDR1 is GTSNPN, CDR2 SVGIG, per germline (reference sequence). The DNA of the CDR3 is TGTGCCTGCTCGAAGACTCACCCCGTTTACGAGCAGTACTTC. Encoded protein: CACSKTHPVYEQYF. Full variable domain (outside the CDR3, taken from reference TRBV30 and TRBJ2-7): SQTIHQWPATLVQPVGSPLSLECTVEGTSNPNLYWYRQAAGRGLQLLFYSVGIGQISSEVPQNLSASRPQDRQFILSSKKLLLSDSGFYLCACSKTHPVYEQYFGPGTRLTVT.

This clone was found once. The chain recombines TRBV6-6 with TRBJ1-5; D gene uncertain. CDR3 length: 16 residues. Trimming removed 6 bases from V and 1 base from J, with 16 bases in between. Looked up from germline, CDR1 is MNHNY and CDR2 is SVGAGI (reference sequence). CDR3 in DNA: TGTGCCAGCAGCCCTGCGGTTTCATTGAGCAATCAGCCCCAGCATTTT. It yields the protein CASSPAVSLSNQPQHF.

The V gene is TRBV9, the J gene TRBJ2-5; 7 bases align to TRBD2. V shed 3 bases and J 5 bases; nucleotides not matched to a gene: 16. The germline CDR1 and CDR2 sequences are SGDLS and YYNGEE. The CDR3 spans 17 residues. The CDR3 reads CASSAQWGGTPRETQYF. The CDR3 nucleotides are TGTGCCAGCAGCGCCCAATGGGGAGGGACTCCGCGGGAGACCCAGTACTTC.

In nucleotides, the CDR3 is TGTGCCACCAGCAGAGCGTCGCGGGGGGGGGCAGATACGCAGTATTTT. It specifies CATSRASRGGADTQYF. The rearrangement joins TRBV15 to TRBJ2-3; 9 nucleotides align to TRBD2. V shed 1 base, J shed 4 bases, and the junction held 6 bases outside the gene matches. Germline assignment: CDR1 LNHNV and CDR2 YYDKDF (reference sequence). This CDR3 comprises 16 residues.

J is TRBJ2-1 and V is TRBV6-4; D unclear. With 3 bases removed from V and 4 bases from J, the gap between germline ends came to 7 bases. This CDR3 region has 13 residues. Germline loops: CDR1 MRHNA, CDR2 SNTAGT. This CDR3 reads CASSEEIYNEQFF. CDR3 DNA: TGTGCCAGCAGTGAGGAGATTTACAATGAGCAGTTCTTC.

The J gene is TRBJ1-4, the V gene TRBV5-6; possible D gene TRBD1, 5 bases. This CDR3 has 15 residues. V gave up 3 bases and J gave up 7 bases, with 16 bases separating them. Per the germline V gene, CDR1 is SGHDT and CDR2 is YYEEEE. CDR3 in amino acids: CASSSLRGTSEKLFF. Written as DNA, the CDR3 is TGTGCCAGCAGCTCCTTAAGGGGTACGAGTGAAAAACTGTTTTTT. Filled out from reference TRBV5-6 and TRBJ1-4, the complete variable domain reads DAGVTQSPTHLIKTRGQQVTLRCSPKSGHDTVSWYQQALGQGPQFIFQYYEEEERQRGNFPDRFSGHQFPNYSSELNVNALLLGDSALYLCASSSLRGTSEKLFFGSGTQLSVL.